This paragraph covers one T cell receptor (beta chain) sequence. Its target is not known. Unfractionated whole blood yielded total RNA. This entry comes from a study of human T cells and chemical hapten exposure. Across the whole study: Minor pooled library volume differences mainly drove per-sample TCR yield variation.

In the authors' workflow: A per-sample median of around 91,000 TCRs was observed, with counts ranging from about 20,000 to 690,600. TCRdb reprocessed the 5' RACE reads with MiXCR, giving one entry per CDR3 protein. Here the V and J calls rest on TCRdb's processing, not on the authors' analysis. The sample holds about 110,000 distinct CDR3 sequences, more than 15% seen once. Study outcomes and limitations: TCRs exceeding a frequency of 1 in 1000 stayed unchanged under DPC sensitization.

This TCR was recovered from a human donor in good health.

The CDR3, as DNA: TGTGCCAGCAGTTACTCGAGAATGAACACTGAAGCTTTCTTT. Translation: CASSYSRMNTEAFF. The V gene is TRBV6-5, the J gene TRBJ1-1; unclear D gene. CDR3 size: 14 residues. The V end was cut by 0 bases, the J end by 0 bases, with 5 bases between. Germline CDR1 and CDR2: MNHEY and SVGAGI.